The 13 T cell receptor beta chains listed next were all sequenced from one sample in a study of blood T cell repertoires in COVID-19. Clones were read by immunoSEQ multiplex PCR, and TCRdb kept only the in-frame ones, dropping some. In the table there are more than 300,000 clones, roughly 92% of which are singletons. Sequencing used PBMCs or T cells enriched from blood (not recorded which). These receptors all stem from a woman aged 35 to 49 who had been exposed to COVID-19.

This chain uses TRBV3-1 (or the pseudogene TRBV3-2) with TRBJ2-1; TRBD2 might be the D (5 bases). In germline, CDR1 is LGHDT, CDR2 YNNKEL (reference sequence). Trimming took off 5 bases at V and 7 bases at J, with 15 bases between the two ends. The CDR3 totals 14 residues. The chain's CDR3 is CASSAYGSGNEQFF. The CDR3 nucleotides read TGTGCCAGCAGCGCCTATGGGTCGGGAAATGAGCAGTTCTTC.

This chain uses TRBV13 with TRBJ2-2, with D perhaps TRBD2 (6 bases). The V end lost 5 bases, the J end lost 1 base, and 14 bases lay between the germline ends. CDR1 and CDR2 from the germline V gene are PRHDT and FYEKMQ (reference sequence). This CDR3 contains 16 residues. CDR3 DNA: TGTGCCAGCAGCCGCCGACTAGTCGGGAACACCGGGGAGCTGTTTTTT. Encoded protein: CASSRRLVGNTGELFF.

The chain combines TRBV27 with TRBJ1-1; D is unclear. CDR1 is MNHEY and CDR2 is SMNVEV in the germline V gene (reference sequence). The CDR3 length is 14 residues. Deletions cut 4 bases from V and 1 base from J, with 10 bases between. CDR3 bases: TGTGCCAGCAGTTCCCCTCTGCGGAACACTGAAGCTTTCTTT. Its translation: CASSSPLRNTEAFF.

The chain uses TRBV24-1 and TRBJ1-5; tentatively, D is TRBD1 (5 bases). CDR1 is KGHDR and CDR2 is SFDVKD in the germline V gene. The ends were cut back, 6 bases at V and 1 base at J, with 12 bases in the middle. The CDR3 covers 15 residues. The CDR3 sequence is CATSPLGGSNQPQHF. The DNA for the CDR3 is TGTGCCACCAGTCCTTTGGGGGGGAGCAATCAGCCCCAGCATTTT.

V usage is TRBV27 and J usage is TRBJ2-7; TRBD1 agrees at 7 bases. The CDR3 loop spans 15 amino acids. Germline V gene data show CDR1 as MNHEY and CDR2 as SMNVEV (reference sequence). Trimming cost V 6 bases and J 0 bases; bases outside gene matches: 8. CDR3 amino acids: CASRKTGYNSYEQYF. DNA for the CDR3: TGTGCCAGCAGAAAGACAGGGTATAACTCCTACGAGCAGTACTTC.

V gene TRBV10-3 combines with J gene TRBJ2-5; 10 bases are shared with TRBD1. Germline-derived CDR1 and CDR2 are ENHRY and SYGVKD. The V gene end was trimmed by 4 bases and the J gene end by 0 bases; junction bases not matched to a gene: 8. The CDR3 contains 17 residues. The CDR3, as DNA: TGTGCCATCAGTGGAGTTCCCGGACAGGGGGACCAAGAGACCCAGTACTTC. Translated, it gives CAISGVPGQGDQETQYF.

Written as DNA, the CDR3 is TGTGCTAGTGGAAGAGTGGGAGGCTTGAACACTGAAGCTTTCTTT. This encodes CASGRVGGLNTEAFF. This chain connects TRBV12-5 to TRBJ1-1; D not certain. V lost 6 bases to trimming and J lost 0 bases, with 14 bases between them. The CDR3 runs to 15 residues. The germline gives CDR1 LGHNT, CDR2 FRNRAP. The variable domain in full, completed from reference TRBV12-5 and TRBJ1-1, reads DARVTQTPRHKVTEMGQEVTMRCQPILGHNTVFWYRQTMMQGLELLAYFRNRAPLDDSGMPKDRFSAEMPDATLATLKIQPSEPRDSAVYFCASGRVGGLNTEAFFGQGTRLTVV.

V and J are TRBV3-1 (or the pseudogene TRBV3-2) and TRBJ2-7; perhaps TRBD2 as D (6 bases). The CDR3 is 14 amino acids. Trimming stripped 7 bases from V and 1 base from J, with 14 bases between. The V gene's germline CDR1 is LGHDT and CDR2 YNNKEL (reference sequence). Here the CDR3 reads CASTRGISSYEQYF. CDR3 DNA sequence: TGTGCCAGCACCCGGGGGATTTCGTCCTACGAGCAGTACTTC.

V usage is TRBV7-9 and J usage is TRBJ2-7, with D tentatively TRBD1 (5 bases). Trimming removed 1 base from V and 5 bases from J, with 15 bases in between. Germline V CDR1 and CDR2: SEHNR, FQNEAQ (reference sequence). The CDR3 runs 15 residues. The CDR3 reads CASSLVGVQGNEQYF. CDR3 DNA sequence: TGTGCCAGCAGCTTAGTTGGTGTTCAGGGTAACGAGCAGTACTTC.

The J gene is TRBJ2-6, the V gene TRBV14, with D uncertain. CDR3 length: 14 amino acids. V lost 1 base, J lost 4 bases, and 5 bases lay in between. Germline CDR1 and CDR2: SGHDN and FVKESK. CDR3 sequence (DNA): TGTGCCAGCAGCCAAGTCAGGGGGGCCAACGTCCTGACTTTC. Protein product: CASSQVRGANVLTF. Filled out from reference TRBV14 and TRBJ2-6, the complete variable domain reads EAGVTQFPSHSVIEKGQTVTLRCDPISGHDNLYWYRRVMGKEIKFLLHFVKESKQDESGMPNNRFLAERTGGTYSTLKVQPAELEDSGVYFCASSQVRGANVLTFGAGSRLTVL.

V is TRBV24-1 and J is TRBJ2-1; 8 bases map to TRBD1. With 2 bases clipped from V and 5 bases from J, the junction kept 4 bases outside the gene matches. Germline values: CDR1 KGHDR, CDR2 SFDVKD. CDR3 length: 15 residues. The DNA of the CDR3 is TGTGCCACCAGTGATTACGGGACAGGAGACAATGAGCAGTTCTTC. Protein product: CATSDYGTGDNEQFF.

The table lists this clone with a count of one. The chain combines TRBV10-2 with TRBJ2-5; no clear D gene. With 4 bases removed from V and 4 bases from J, the gap between germline ends came to 7 bases. Germline loops: CDR1 WSHSY, CDR2 SAAADI. The CDR3 covers 12 residues. CDR3: CASSGYGETQYF. CDR3 nucleotide sequence: TGCGCCAGCAGTGGATACGGAGAGACCCAGTACTTC.

The V and J genes are TRBV19 and TRBJ1-1, with D maybe TRBD1 (6 bases). The germline V and J ends were trimmed by 5 bases and 6 bases, with 13 bases remaining between them. The CDR3 consists of 13 residues. Germline CDR1 and CDR2: LNHDA and SQIVND (reference sequence). Written as DNA, the CDR3 is TGTGCCAGTAGTCGGGAGGGGGAACCTGAAGCTTTCTTT. Translation gives CASSREGEPEAFF.